The clone carrying this T cell receptor (beta chain) was counted a single time. Its antigen is unknown. This sample is drawn from a study of shared clonotypes between healthy human individuals. General study points: Sequencing depth was a factor that was expected to affect clonotype sharing among donors. Rarefaction showed sorted-subset sequencing was incomplete despite large depth.

About 30,000 T cell genomes, or 200 to 250 ng DNA, went into the sorted-subset replicate PCRs. Clones were read by immunoSEQ multiplex PCR, and TCRdb kept only the in-frame ones, dropping some. Seen here are fewer than 1.6 million clones, approximately 98.5% observed once, and the top ten hold under 0.45%. Sample: naive CD4+ T cells sorted from blood. Documented subset: CD45RA+ positively selected. The sequence derives from a man aged 30-40 years in good health.

CDR3 nucleotides: TGTGCCAGCAGTCCCCGGGTCACTAGCCTTATCGGGCAGTTCTTC. Translation: CASSPRVTSLIGQFF. The V call is TRBV6-5, the J call TRBJ2-1; D possibly corresponds to TRBD2 (6 bases). The CDR3 has 15 amino acids. V was cut by 5 bases and J by 12 bases, with 23 bases left in between. CDR1 is MNHEY and CDR2 is SVGAGI in the germline V gene.